This TCR beta chain was identified during a study of blood T cell repertoires in COVID-19. The method was immunoSEQ multiplex PCR; TCRdb's version includes in-frame clones alone and lacks a portion of them. The data show some 510,000 clones, with more than 75% seen just once and less than 2% held by the top ten. Germline lookup yields CDR1 KGHDR and CDR2 SFDVKD. V lost 8 bases, J lost 0 bases, and 8 bases lay in between. The CDR3 covers 13 residues. Sequencing was done on a sample of PBMCs or T cells enriched from blood (not recorded which). The clonotype was recovered from a woman aged 40-49 years who had recovered from COVID-19. The J gene is TRBJ2-3, the V gene TRBV24-1; possible D gene TRBD2, 5 bases. The CDR3, as DNA: TGTGCCACCAATGCGGGTAGCACAGATACGCAGTATTTT. It is translated as CATNAGSTDTQYF.